This TCR beta chain was documented in a study of blood T cell repertoires in COVID-19. Study overall: From the United States, Italy and Spain came samples of acute and convalescent COVID-19. PBMCs, B-cell-depleted T cells, or T cells provided the cDNA or gDNA that made up the material.

V shed 2 bases and J shed 0 bases, with 13 bases lying between them. Germline-derived CDR1 and CDR2 are MNHNS and SASEGT. The CDR3 runs to 17 residues. The method was immunoSEQ multiplex PCR; TCRdb's version includes in-frame clones alone and lacks a portion of them. Of 200,000 or so clones detected, approximately 84% appear once; the ten largest clones hold about 6.9%. V is TRBV6-1 and J is TRBJ2-2; D uncertain. Sequencing used peripheral blood. The receptor was derived from a human donor with acute or convalescent COVID-19. The donor label of this sample is uncertain. The CDR3 bases are TGTGCCAGCAGTGAAAAAATTGGCCATACGAACACCGGGGAGCTGTTTTTT. Its protein product is CASSEKIGHTNTGELFF.